A single sample is the source of the 30 T cell receptor beta chains below, sequenced in a study of siplizumab effects on memory and regulatory T cells (dated by TCRdb to the late 2010s). Library construction relied on the immunoSEQ multiplex PCR assay. TCRdb obtained this table from immuneACCESS and retained in-frame rearrangements with V and J assigned. These tables miss some clones; where compared with another copy, unresolved V genes account for less than half of the shortfall, and the remainder is unexplained. A total of around 83,000 clones appear in this sample, just under 90% of them only once. The ten largest account for about 15% of the sample. Material for sequencing was CD4+ T cells sorted from blood. Source of these receptors: a human donor in good health.

The V and J genes are TRBV5-1 and TRBJ1-4; 7 bases are a match to TRBD1. The V segment lost 4 bases and the J segment 0 bases; nucleotides outside the gene matches: 9. Germline loops: CDR1 SGHRS, CDR2 YFSETQ. The CDR3 totals 17 residues. The CDR3 protein is CASSGGQVVATNEKLFF. CDR3 nucleotide sequence: TGCGCCAGCAGCGGCGGACAGGTGGTTGCAACTAATGAAAAACTGTTTTTT. The whole variable domain, remainder taken from reference TRBV5-1 and TRBJ1-4, is KAGVTQTPRYLIKTRGQQVTLSCSPISGHRSVSWYQQTPGQGLQFLFEYFSETQRNKGNFPGRFSGRQFSNSRSEMNVSTLELGDSALYLCASSGGQVVATNEKLFFGSGTQLSVL.

This clone was counted only a few times. The J gene is TRBJ2-5, the V gene TRBV6-6, with D perhaps TRBD2 (6 bases). Trimming removed 7 bases at V and 7 bases at J, with 13 bases between. The CDR3 runs 12 residues. Germline CDR1 and CDR2: MNHNY and SVGAGI (reference sequence). For the CDR3, the DNA is TGTGCCAGCAAAGAGGCTAGCGTGACCCAGTACTTC. Translating gives CASKEASVTQYF.

The V and J genes are TRBV5-1 and TRBJ1-2; D is possibly TRBD1 (5 bases). Germline CDR1 reads SGHRS; CDR2 reads YFSETQ. This CDR3 has 14 amino acids. V gave up 0 bases and J gave up 4 bases, with 10 bases separating them. CDR3 in amino acids: CASSLEGRSYGYTF. The CDR3 DNA is TGCGCCAGCAGCTTGGAGGGGCGGAGCTATGGCTACACCTTC.

The chain couples TRBV15 to TRBJ2-5; 9 positions agree with TRBD2. J gave up 5 bases and V 1 base, and 5 bases lay outside the gene matches. From germline, CDR1 is LNHNV and CDR2 YYDKDF (reference sequence). The CDR3 is 15 residues long. Here the CDR3 reads CATSRGGTSSETQYF. The CDR3 coding sequence is TGTGCCACCAGCAGAGGGGGGACTAGCTCGGAGACCCAGTACTTC.

This rearrangement joins TRBV20-1 to TRBJ1-2, with no clear D. V shed 5 bases and J shed 2 bases, with 6 bases lying between them. The CDR3 has 11 residues. From germline, CDR1 is DFQATT and CDR2 SNEGSKA (reference sequence). The CDR3 loop reads CSAQLNYGYTF. CDR3 nucleotide sequence: TGCAGTGCTCAACTGAACTATGGCTACACCTTC.

V is TRBV11-2 and J is TRBJ1-1, with TRBD1 as a possible D gene (6 bases). The germline gives CDR1 SGHAT, CDR2 FQNNGV. Deletions cut 1 base from V and 11 bases from J, with 14 bases between. The CDR3 covers 13 residues. Here the CDR3 DNA reads TGTGCCAGCAGCTTAGGTGGACAGCCCTGGGCTTTCTTT. Its protein is CASSLGGQPWAFF.

The J gene is TRBJ2-3, the V gene TRBV9; a possible D gene is TRBD2 (6 bases). This CDR3 has 14 amino acids. Trimming removed 1 base from V and 0 bases from J, with 6 bases in between. Germline lookup yields CDR1 SGDLS and CDR2 YYNGEE. The CDR3 sequence: CASSVSGSTDTQYF. Here the CDR3 DNA reads TGTGCCAGCAGCGTAAGCGGGAGCACAGATACGCAGTATTTT.

CDR3 bases: TGTGCCAGCAGCTTAGTGGGGACTAGCTTCACAGATACGCAGTATTTT. The encoded protein is CASSLVGTSFTDTQYF. V is TRBV7-2 and J is TRBJ2-3; 9 bases are a match to TRBD2. Trimming took 1 base from V and 2 from J; bases not matched to a gene: 4. Germline CDR1 SGHTA, CDR2 FQGNSA. CDR3 size: 16 residues.

The chain joins TRBV2 to TRBJ2-7; D is perhaps TRBD2 (6 bases). V was cut by 6 bases and J by 0 bases, with 12 bases left in between. The V gene's germline CDR1 is SNHLY and CDR2 FYNNEI. This CDR3 comprises 14 residues. The CDR3 spells CASRGTFVSYEQYF. The CDR3 region has the DNA TGTGCCAGCAGAGGGACTTTCGTCTCCTACGAGCAGTACTTC.

The chain joins TRBV14 to TRBJ2-3; TRBD1 might be the D (5 bases). The V gene lost 8 bases and the J gene lost 4 bases, with 16 bases spanning the gap. Germline-derived CDR1 and CDR2 are SGHDN and FVKESK. CDR3 length: 14 residues. The CDR3 loop reads CASSQGTAADTQYF. The CDR3 DNA reads TGTGCCAGCTCTCAGGGCACGGCGGCAGATACGCAGTATTTT.

This sequence joins TRBV5-1 and TRBJ2-3; D might be TRBD2 (5 bases). The V gene lost 2 bases and the J gene lost 3 bases, with 16 bases spanning the gap. This CDR3 contains 16 residues. Germline CDR1 is SGHRS and CDR2 is YFSETQ. Here the CDR3 reads CASSLDGLARTDTQYF. In DNA, the CDR3 is TGCGCCAGCAGCTTAGATGGGTTAGCGAGGACAGATACGCAGTATTTT.

The J gene is TRBJ1-1, the V gene TRBV19; D gene uncertain. The CDR3 length is 14 residues. The V end lost 3 bases, the J end lost 3 bases, and 11 bases lay between the germline ends. Germline V gene data show CDR1 as LNHDA and CDR2 as SQIVND (reference sequence). The CDR3 coding sequence is TGTGCCAGTAGTATTTTGGGTTCGGACACTGAAGCTTTCTTT. Protein sequence: CASSILGSDTEAFF.

V usage is TRBV15 and J usage is TRBJ2-7, with 9 bases lining up with TRBD1. V lost 3 bases and J lost 3; bases outside the gene matches: 9. CDR3 length: 16 amino acids. Germline loops: CDR1 LNHNV, CDR2 YYDKDF (reference sequence). CDR3: CATSRVQGAYIYEQYF. CDR3 bases: TGTGCCACCAGCAGGGTACAGGGGGCGTATATCTACGAGCAGTACTTC.

V gene TRBV6-1 combines with J gene TRBJ2-7; D is ambiguous. Germline V gives CDR1 MNHNS, CDR2 SASEGT. The ends were cut back, 2 bases at V and 1 base at J, with 9 bases in the middle. CDR3 length: 14 amino acids. The CDR3 DNA reads as TGTGCCAGCAGTGAATGGGATCAGTCCTACGAGCAGTACTTC. This gives the protein CASSEWDQSYEQYF.

The J gene is TRBJ1-2, the V gene TRBV20-1; unclear D gene. The CDR3 has 11 residues. The V gene lost 6 bases and the J gene lost 4 bases, with 9 bases spanning the gap. Per the germline V gene, CDR1 is DFQATT and CDR2 is SNEGSKA (reference sequence). The CDR3 sequence is CSASTAYGYTF. CDR3 nucleotides: TGCAGTGCGTCGACGGCCTATGGCTACACCTTC.

The rearrangement uses TRBV19 and TRBJ1-2, with 8 bases identical to TRBD1. The CDR3 runs 14 residues. The V gene end was trimmed by 6 bases and the J gene end by 9 bases; junction bases not matched to a gene: 12. Germline V gene data show CDR1 as LNHDA and CDR2 as SQIVND (reference sequence). The CDR3 loop is CASSLGQGEYRYTF. CDR3 sequence (DNA): TGTGCCAGTAGCCTAGGACAGGGCGAATATCGCTACACCTTC.

V usage is TRBV15 and J usage is TRBJ1-3; no clear D gene. The CDR3 runs 16 residues. Germline V gene sequence: CDR1 LNHNV, CDR2 YYDKDF (reference sequence). Deletions cut 0 bases from V and 0 bases from J, with 9 bases between. CDR3 in amino acids: CATSRDRVTSGNTIYF. As DNA, the CDR3 is TGTGCCACCAGCAGAGATCGGGTAACCTCTGGAAACACCATATATTTT.

The rearrangement uses TRBV7-9 and TRBJ1-4, with 9 bases matching TRBD1. The CDR3 totals 14 residues. Germline trimming cut 5 bases from V and 5 bases from J; bases unmatched to any gene: 3. CDR1 is SEHNR, CDR2 FQNEAQ, per germline (reference sequence). The DNA for the CDR3 is TGTGCCAGCAGCCCCGGACAGGGGAATGAAAAACTGTTTTTT. This sequence encodes CASSPGQGNEKLFF.

This sequence joins TRBV6-1 and TRBJ1-2; a weak D match, TRBD1 (5 bases). The CDR3 is 14 amino acids. The V and J ends lost 8 bases and 4 bases respectively, with 17 bases between them. Germline CDR1 MNHNS, CDR2 SASEGT. CDR3 DNA sequence: TGTGCCAGCCAAACACGCCGGGACGCCTATGGCTACACCTTC. This sequence encodes CASQTRRDAYGYTF.

In its sample, this clone was seen once. This rearrangement joins TRBV6-5 to TRBJ2-4; tentative D call: TRBD1 (5 bases). Germline values: CDR1 MNHEY, CDR2 SVGAGI. This CDR3 is 11 amino acids long. V lost 5 bases and J lost 6, with 5 bases in between. The CDR3 is CASSQGNIQYF. DNA for the CDR3: TGTGCCAGCAGTCAGGGAAACATTCAGTACTTC.

Remarks on this clone: The CDR3 carries no conserved terminal phenylalanine or tryptophan, so it likely arises from a read error. The DNA is omitted, as the CDR3 cannot be located on it reliably, and the CDR3 follows TCRdb's listing. The chain joins TRBV23-1 to TRBJ2-7; whether TRBD2, the table's D call, matches the DNA was not checked. TRBV23-1 is designated an ORF whose function remains uncertain. The CDR3 extends over 9 residues, inclusive of both ends. The CDR3 sequence: CASSQSGGA.

The rearrangement links TRBV18 to TRBJ2-1, with 7 bases identical to TRBD2. This CDR3 is 15 amino acids long. Germline V CDR1 and CDR2: KGHSH, LQKENI. Losses at the gene ends were 3 bases for V and 1 base for J; bases not matched to a gene: 3. The CDR3 region is CASSPRLASYNEQFF. The CDR3 region has the DNA TGTGCCAGCTCACCCCGACTAGCTTCCTACAATGAGCAGTTCTTC.

This chain joins TRBV30 and TRBJ1-5, with D perhaps TRBD1 (5 bases). The ends were cut back, 2 bases at V and 4 bases at J, with 9 bases in the middle. CDR1 is GTSNPN, CDR2 SVGIG, per germline (reference sequence). The CDR3 is made up of 13 amino acids. CDR3 in amino acids: CAWSLRANQPQHF. CDR3 nucleotides: TGTGCCTGGAGTCTCAGGGCTAATCAGCCCCAGCATTTT.

The chain uses TRBV7-6 and TRBJ1-1; D may be TRBD1 (6 bases). The CDR3 length is 13 residues. The ends were cut back, 6 bases at V and 4 bases at J, with 12 bases in the middle. The germline gives CDR1 SGHVS, CDR2 FNYEAQ. The CDR3 bases are TGTGCCAGCAGTTCTACAGGGCTCACTGAAGCTTTCTTT. Protein product: CASSSTGLTEAFF. Based on the CDR3 plus reference TRBV7-6 and TRBJ1-1, the full variable domain is GAGVSQSPRYKVTKRGQDVALRCDPISGHVSLYWYRQALGQGPEFLTYFNYEAQQDKSGLPNDRFSAERPEGSISTLTIQRTEQRDSAMYRCASSSTGLTEAFFGQGTRLTVV.

CDR3 in DNA: TGTGCCAGCAGCGTCCGACTAAGCGGGACCAACGAGCAGTACTTC. It yields the protein CASSVRLSGTNEQYF. The rearrangement links TRBV7-8 to TRBJ2-7, with 7 bases identical to TRBD2. Germline CDR1 and CDR2: SGHVS and FQNEAQ. The CDR3 sequence is 15 residues long. V lost 5 bases to trimming and J lost 5 bases; unmatched junction nucleotides: 12.

The chain uses TRBV7-2 and TRBJ2-7; D is unresolved. Germline V gives CDR1 SGHTA, CDR2 FQGNSA. This CDR3 region has 12 residues. Trimming took 6 bases from V and 2 from J, leaving 8 bases between them. The CDR3 nucleotides read TGTGCCAGCAGGTATACTCCCTACGAGCAGTACTTC. It specifies CASRYTPYEQYF.

The chain combines TRBV5-4 with TRBJ2-1; D unclear. There are 15 residues in the CDR3. Looked up from germline, CDR1 is SGHNT and CDR2 is YYREEE (reference sequence). The V end was cut by 0 bases, the J end by 0 bases, with 7 bases between. The CDR3 here is CASSLASVSYNEQFF. CDR3 bases: TGTGCCAGCAGCTTGGCGTCCGTCTCCTACAATGAGCAGTTCTTC.

Regarding this clone: Other DNA sequences in the sample encode the same CDR3. V gene TRBV9 combines with J gene TRBJ2-1; the D is unclear. CDR1 and CDR2 (germline): SGDLS, YYNGEE. Trimming removed 1 base at V and 0 bases at J, with 8 bases between. The CDR3 is made up of 15 amino acids. CDR3: CASSVQVSSYNEQFF. The CDR3 DNA reads as TGTGCCAGCAGCGTACAGGTGAGCTCCTACAATGAGCAGTTCTTC.

The CDR3 is CASSLIAGEPPGELFF. The DNA for the CDR3 is TGTGCCAGCAGCTTGATAGCGGGAGAGCCCCCCGGGGAGCTGTTTTTT. The V and J genes are TRBV7-3 and TRBJ2-2, with 9 bases that match TRBD2. From germline, CDR1 is SGHTA and CDR2 FQGTGA. Losses at the gene ends were 3 bases for V and 6 bases for J; bases not matched to a gene: 8. The CDR3 contains 16 residues.

CDR3 nucleotides: TGTGCCAGCAGTGAAGCCGACAGGGCTACTATTGGCTACACCTTC. It is translated as CASSEADRATIGYTF. The V and J genes are TRBV6-1 and TRBJ1-2; 7 nucleotides line up with TRBD1. Germline values: CDR1 MNHNS, CDR2 SASEGT. V dropped 0 bases and J dropped 7; count of bases not matched to a gene: 8. The CDR3 spans 15 residues.